This TCR beta chain emerged from a study of OX40 agonist ivuxolimab in advanced cancers. The CDR3 consists of 15 residues. Trimming pared 1 base from V and 0 bases from J, leaving 9 bases between. Per germline, CDR1 SGHAT and CDR2 FQNNGV. TCRdb's table, derived via immunoSEQ multiplex PCR, lists solely in-frame clones and lacks some. Of nearly 9,000 clones listed, about nine tenths are singletons. The chain joins TRBV11-2 to TRBJ1-2, with D hard to call. This clonotype originated in an adult with an advanced solid tumor such as melanoma, head and neck, liver or kidney cancer. The sequencing here drew on CD4+ or CD8+ T cells sorted from blood, taken in a trial of the OX40 agonist ivuxolimab. The CDR3 nucleotides are TGTGCCAGCAGCTTAGGGGCCGGAACTAACTATGGCTACACCTTC. Its translation: CASSLGAGTNYGYTF.